The present T cell receptor beta chain was sequenced within a study of T cell responses to AZD1222 COVID-19 vaccine. This clone was seen just once. Its antigen remains unidentified. Method: immunoSEQ multiplex PCR; TCRdb's copy keeps in-frame clones and lacks some. The table has fewer than 150,000 clones, approximately 84% seen once. This CDR3 is built from 17 residues. V lost 4 bases and J 0 bases, leaving 18 bases between the germline ends. Germline CDR1 reads LGHNA; CDR2 reads YNFKEQ. Study-level findings and limits: Spike-specific TCR breadth and depth both grew after two AZD1222 doses. White British ancestry dominated among donors, who included more females, and clonal diversity was possibly underestimated. Vaccine-associated CD4 TCRs ranged over spike, dominating at 160-218 and 743-854.

The source was peripheral blood, collected on day 0 of AZD1222 vaccination. The receptor comes from an adult in good health. V and J are TRBV4-2 and TRBJ2-5; D may be TRBD1 or TRBD2 (7 bases each). CDR3 protein: CASSLPGEGADQETQYF. CDR3 in DNA: TGTGCCAGCAGCCTTCCGGGGGAGGGGGCCGACCAAGAGACCCAGTACTTC.